The 26 T cell receptor beta chains below come from one sample, sequenced in a study of cytomegalovirus exposure and HLA in healthy donors. Use of 60 Vbeta and 13 Jbeta primers characterized the PCR. The assay was immunoSEQ multiplex PCR, and TCRdb's table has in-frame clones only and misses some. The repertoire holds some 150,000 clones, 75% to 85% seen once, with 2.3% in the top ten. Source material: PBMCs. The receptors here all came from a woman aged 50 to 65 in good health and CMV-seronegative.

The chain links TRBV29-1 to TRBJ2-7; D is undetermined. V lost 3 bases and J 3 bases, leaving 6 bases between the germline ends. Germline loops: CDR1 SQVTM, CDR2 ANQGSEA. The CDR3 covers 11 residues. The CDR3 sequence: CSVDLGYEQYF. The CDR3 DNA sequence: TGCAGCGTTGATCTCGGCTACGAGCAGTACTTC.

The genes are TRBV4-1 and TRBJ2-5; the match to TRBD1 covers 11 bases. This CDR3 comprises 16 residues. The V segment lost 0 bases and the J segment 5 bases; nucleotides outside the gene matches: 5. Germline lookup yields CDR1 MGHRA and CDR2 YSYEKL. CDR3 amino acids: CASSQDAGQGAETQYF. The CDR3 nucleotides are TGCGCCAGCAGCCAAGATGCCGGACAGGGGGCCGAGACCCAGTACTTC.

The chain has TRBV2 and TRBJ2-7; TRBD2 aligns across 8 bases. This CDR3 contains 15 residues. Germline values: CDR1 SNHLY, CDR2 FYNNEI. Trimming at V came to 7 bases and at J to 0 bases, leaving 8 bases not matched to a gene. The CDR3 DNA reads TGTGCCAGCAATCCTATAGCGGGGAGCTCCTACGAGCAGTACTTC. Amino acid sequence: CASNPIAGSSYEQYF.

Remarks on this clone: The germline gene is not matched at one end of the junction; a read error may be the cause. The sample contains more than one DNA sequence encoding this CDR3. The rearrangement links TRBV28 to TRBJ1-6; weak D call: TRBD1 (6 bases). Germline-derived CDR1 and CDR2 are MDHEN and SYDVKM. This CDR3 comprises 16 residues. The CDR3 here is CASRLTGSSYNSPLHF. The CDR3 DNA is TGTGCCAGCCGGCTTACAGGGAGCTCCTATAATTCCCCCCTCCACTTT.

The chain recombines TRBV2 with TRBJ1-2; tentatively, D is TRBD1 (6 bases). Germline V CDR1 and CDR2: SNHLY, FYNNEI. CDR3 size: 15 residues. With 0 bases removed from V and 2 bases from J, the gap between germline ends came to 10 bases. The CDR3 nucleotides are TGTGCCAGCAGTGAAGCGGGGGGGCGGAACTATGGCTACACCTTC. It yields the protein CASSEAGGRNYGYTF.

The gene calls are TRBV9 and TRBJ2-5; 11 nucleotides agree with TRBD2. The V segment lost 0 bases and the J segment 4 bases; nucleotides outside the gene matches: 5. The CDR3 spans 16 residues. Germline V gene data show CDR1 as SGDLS and CDR2 as YYNGEE. This CDR3 reads CASSVGSGGASETQYF. For the CDR3, the DNA is TGTGCCAGCAGCGTAGGTAGCGGGGGGGCCTCAGAGACCCAGTACTTC.

This clone was seen more than once but under ten times. The chain couples TRBV28 to TRBJ1-4, with D possibly being TRBD1 (6 bases). With 7 bases removed from V and 8 bases from J, the gap between germline ends came to 20 bases. Germline CDR1 MDHEN, CDR2 SYDVKM. The CDR3 consists of 15 residues. The DNA of the CDR3 is TGTGCCAGCACCAACTCCCCAGGGGTGGGGGAAAAACTGTTTTTT. This codes for CASTNSPGVGEKLFF.

V and J are TRBV9 and TRBJ1-3, with 12 bases matching TRBD1. Trimming took 3 bases from V and 2 from J; bases not matched to a gene: 6. The CDR3 is made up of 17 amino acids. Germline lookup yields CDR1 SGDLS and CDR2 YYNGEE. The chain's CDR3 is CASSEGTGGFTGNTIYF. CDR3 DNA: TGTGCCAGCAGCGAGGGGACAGGGGGCTTCACTGGAAACACCATATATTTT.

The chain is built from TRBV5-1 and TRBJ2-1; 8 nucleotides align to TRBD2. CDR3 length: 16 amino acids. Germline assignment: CDR1 SGHRS and CDR2 YFSETQ. The V gene end was trimmed by 4 bases and the J gene end by 5 bases; junction bases not matched to a gene: 11. In DNA form, the CDR3 reads TGCGCCAGCAGCATCCGAGGGTCGGGGGGGAACAATGAGCAGTTCTTC. As protein: CASSIRGSGGNNEQFF.

The chain employs TRBV28 and TRBJ1-1; D is uncertain. Deletions cut 6 bases from V and 2 bases from J, with 13 bases between. Germline V gene sequence: CDR1 MDHEN, CDR2 SYDVKM. The CDR3 is made up of 14 amino acids. The CDR3 protein is CASRTPNLNTEAFF. The CDR3 bases are TGTGCCAGCAGGACACCAAACCTAAACACTGAAGCTTTCTTT.

CDR3 in DNA: TGTGCCAGCAGTTTAGGGGCAGGGTCCTACGAGCAGTACTTC. It yields the protein CASSLGAGSYEQYF. The J gene is TRBJ2-7, the V gene TRBV28; D is possibly TRBD1 (5 bases). V lost 2 bases and J lost 1, with 9 bases in between. CDR1 and CDR2 (germline): MDHEN, SYDVKM. CDR3 length: 14 amino acids.

This clone was seen a handful of times. The chain carries TRBV28 and TRBJ1-4, with D uncertain. Germline loops: CDR1 MDHEN, CDR2 SYDVKM. V was shortened by 6 bases and J by 5 bases, with 16 bases between the two germline ends. The CDR3 contains 15 residues. DNA of the CDR3: TGTGCCAGCAGCCCAATCCAGGAATTCAATGAAAAACTGTTTTTT. Amino acids: CASSPIQEFNEKLFF.

The chain is built from TRBV18 and TRBJ2-7, with 10 bases identical to TRBD1. V shed 0 bases, J shed 9 bases, and the junction held 8 bases outside the gene matches. Germline-derived CDR1 and CDR2 are KGHSH and LQKENI. This CDR3 region has 15 residues. This CDR3 is CASSPPTGGQAAQYF. CDR3 sequence (DNA): TGTGCCAGCTCACCACCGACAGGGGGCCAGGCCGCGCAGTACTTC.

The V gene is TRBV7-9, the J gene TRBJ2-3; TRBD1 aligns across 9 bases. V was clipped by 6 bases and J by 5 bases; unmatched bases: 12. Germline CDR1 reads SEHNR; CDR2 reads FQNEAQ (reference sequence). The CDR3 is 16 amino acids. In DNA form, the CDR3 reads TGTGCCAGCAGTAACTACGGGGACAGGGACCTAGATACGCAGTATTTT. The encoded protein is CASSNYGDRDLDTQYF.

This rearrangement joins TRBV19 to TRBJ2-7; no firm D call. This CDR3 comprises 14 residues. The germline V gene has CDR1 LNHDA and CDR2 SQIVND (reference sequence). The V end lost 4 bases, the J end lost 0 bases, and 10 bases lay between the germline ends. The CDR3 DNA reads TGTGCCAGTAGTACGAGACACAGCTCCTACGAGCAGTACTTC. Translation: CASSTRHSSYEQYF.

V and J are TRBV30 and TRBJ1-6; 10 bases match TRBD1. V was pared by 3 bases and J by 9 bases, with 8 bases of the junction left unmatched. Germline CDR1 reads GTSNPN; CDR2 reads SVGIG (reference sequence). The CDR3 consists of 15 residues. The CDR3 sequence is CAWSGQGVVGSPLHF. CDR3 in DNA: TGTGCCTGGAGCGGACAGGGGGTTGTTGGTTCACCCCTCCACTTT.

The rearrangement uses TRBV4-2 and TRBJ2-7; TRBD2 aligns across 15 bases. V shed 3 bases, J shed 4 bases, and the junction held 4 bases outside the gene matches. This CDR3 has 16 residues. CDR1 and CDR2 (germline): LGHNA, YNFKEQ. The CDR3 DNA follows: TGTGCCAGCAGCCACCCCGGGACTAGCGGGAGGTACGAGCAGTACTTC. Amino acids: CASSHPGTSGRYEQYF.

The chain links TRBV2 to TRBJ2-7; maybe TRBD1 (6 bases). Germline V gene data show CDR1 as SNHLY and CDR2 as FYNNEI. CDR3 length equals 20 residues. V lost 10 bases to trimming and J lost 0 bases, with 34 bases between them. This chain's CDR3 is CATTRPPGQHTLDLSYEQYF. CDR3 sequence (DNA): TGTGCCACCACTCGGCCCCCGGGACAACATACACTGGATCTCTCCTACGAGCAGTACTTC. The full variable domain, with the rest looked up from reference TRBV2 and TRBJ2-7, is EPEVTQTPSHQVTQMGQEVILRCVPISNHLYFYWYRQILGQKVEFLVSFYNNEISEKSEIFDDQFSVERPDGSNFTLKIRSTKLEDSAMYFCATTRPPGQHTLDLSYEQYFGPGTRLTVT.

The CDR3 loop is CATSRASSNQPQHF. Written as DNA, the CDR3 is TGTGCCACCAGCAGAGCGAGTAGCAATCAGCCCCAGCATTTT. The chain links TRBV15 to TRBJ1-5; D gene ambiguous. Germline CDR1 and CDR2: LNHNV and YYDKDF (reference sequence). Trimming removed 1 base at V and 0 bases at J, with 4 bases between. The CDR3 is made up of 14 amino acids.

DNA of the CDR3: TGTGCCAGCAGACTACAGGGAAGCAATTCACCCCTCCACTTT. This gives the protein CASRLQGSNSPLHF. The chain is built from TRBV25-1 and TRBJ1-6; weak D call: TRBD1 (6 bases). The CDR3 is 14 amino acids. Between the trimmed V and J ends, which lost 6 bases and 7 bases, there was a span of 13 bases. The V gene's germline CDR1 is MGHDK and CDR2 SYGVNS.

This chain uses TRBV2 with TRBJ2-1; perhaps TRBD2 as D (6 bases). The CDR3 is made up of 15 amino acids. CDR1 and CDR2 from the germline V gene are SNHLY and FYNNEI. V lost 5 bases and J 0 bases, leaving 11 bases between the germline ends. The CDR3 sequence: CASSLIGGSYNEQFF. The CDR3 region has the DNA TGTGCCAGCAGTTTAATCGGGGGCTCCTACAATGAGCAGTTCTTC.

This clone was counted once. This chain joins TRBV4-3 and TRBJ1-4; D remains ambiguous. The CDR3 has 15 residues. Germline-derived CDR1 and CDR2 are LGHNA and YSLEER. Trimming cost V 4 bases and J 0 bases, with 9 bases left between them. The CDR3, as DNA: TGCGCCAGCAGCCCGGAGGGCTCAACTAATGAAAAACTGTTTTTT. This translates into CASSPEGSTNEKLFF.

The chain combines TRBV7-2 with TRBJ1-5; possibly TRBD1 for D (5 bases). This CDR3 spans 16 amino acids. Germline V gene sequence: CDR1 SGHTA, CDR2 FQGNSA. The V gene lost 0 bases and the J gene lost 4 bases, with 13 bases spanning the gap. The CDR3 nucleotides are TGTGCCAGCAGCTTAGCCGGGGGGGTAGGGAATCAGCCCCAGCATTTT. Translating gives CASSLAGGVGNQPQHF.

The chain joins TRBV29-1 to TRBJ1-1; 7 bases line up with TRBD1. This CDR3 has 12 amino acids. CDR1 and CDR2 from the germline V gene are SQVTM and ANQGSEA. V lost 6 bases to trimming and J lost 4 bases; unmatched junction nucleotides: 5. This chain's CDR3 is CSVDRDGTEAFF. The CDR3 DNA follows: TGCAGCGTCGACAGGGACGGCACTGAAGCTTTCTTT. The whole variable domain, filled in from reference TRBV29-1 and TRBJ1-1, reads SAVISQKPSRDICQRGTSLTIQCQVDSQVTMMFWYRQQPGQSLTLIATANQGSEATYESGFVIDKFPISRPNLTFSTLTVSNMSPEDSSIYLCSVDRDGTEAFFGQGTRLTVV.

This chain joins TRBV7-8 and TRBJ1-1, with 7 bases identical to TRBD1. J gave up 5 bases and V 4 bases, and 7 bases lay outside the gene matches. Germline loops: CDR1 SGHVS, CDR2 FQNEAQ. This CDR3 contains 14 residues. The CDR3 loop reads CASSSQGVETEAFF. The CDR3 nucleotides read TGTGCCAGCAGCTCCCAGGGGGTAGAGACTGAAGCTTTCTTT.

The CDR3 protein is CASSLMAGSSYEQYF. The CDR3 DNA follows: TGCGCCAGCAGCTTGATGGCGGGGTCCTCCTACGAGCAGTACTTC. The chain combines TRBV5-1 with TRBJ2-7; possibly TRBD2 for D (6 bases). V dropped 1 base and J dropped 0 bases, with 11 bases sitting between them. Germline loops: CDR1 SGHRS, CDR2 YFSETQ. The CDR3 covers 15 residues.